The sequence of this TCR beta chain was determined in a study of cytomegalovirus exposure and HLA in healthy donors. The germline gives CDR1 LNHDA, CDR2 SQIVND (reference sequence). With 7 bases removed from V and 6 bases from J, the gap between germline ends came to 16 bases. The CDR3 runs to 14 residues. Vbeta (60) and Jbeta (13) primers were used in the PCR. Only in-frame clones appear in the TCRdb table, and some are missing; sequencing was by immunoSEQ multiplex PCR. The sample shows approximately 130,000 clones, over 70% of them seen only once. A word on this clone: Its cognate antigen is unknown.

General study results and limits: Researchers catalogued over 150 TCR beta chains as cytomegalovirus-associated. Later analysis suggested most CMV-associated TCR beta chains were HLA-restricted. Reported performance of the classifier showed diagnosis of cytomegalovirus status with high specificity and sensitivity. More clonal expansion characterized HLA-associated TCR beta chains than equally common others in a later analysis.

The J gene is TRBJ1-5, the V gene TRBV19; weak D call: TRBD1 (5 bases). This clonotype was obtained from a woman in her sixties in good health and CMV-seropositive. Material: PBMCs. The CDR3 nucleotides read TGTGCCAGTATTTCCCCGCACCAGGGTCAGCCCCAGCATTTT. Protein product: CASISPHQGQPQHF.